These 28 T cell receptor delta chains were sequenced from one sample in a study of Vδ1+ human thymocytes. No antigen is known for these receptors. Study-wide results and caveats: In the thymus, TRG and TRD repertoires looked highly polyclonal with Gaussian CDR3 lengths.

The template was reverse-transcribed extracted RNA. CDR3 amplicons came from multiplex PCR with pooled V-gene forward and constant-region reverse primers. TCRdb called clones from the multiplex PCR reads again using CATT. The sample shows some 73,000 delta-chain clones, more than 30% of them seen only once. Specimen: Vdelta1+ gamma-delta thymocytes from the thymus. Subset indicated: FACS-sorted CD3+ TCRalphabeta- TCRVdelta1+ TCRVdelta2- thymocytes. These receptors were taken from a boy younger than two who had congenital heart surgery.

The chain uses TRDV1 and TRDJ1; possible D gene TRDD3, 6 bases. Trimming left V 3 bases short and J 0 bases short, with 35 bases between. CDR1 and CDR2 (germline): TSWWSYY, QGS. The CDR3 totals 23 residues. The CDR3 reads CALGEGGFYTLHSTGPHTDKLIF. As DNA, the CDR3 is TGTGCTCTTGGGGAGGGTGGCTTCTACACACTTCATAGTACTGGGCCTCACACCGATAAACTCATCTTT.

This clone was seen more than once but under ten times. J is TRDJ1 and V is TRDV1; tentative D call: TRDD3 (5 bases). The CDR3 runs to 22 residues. Trimming shortened V by 1 base and J by 0 bases, and 30 bases separated the two germline ends. Germline V gene lookup returns CDR1 TSWWSYY and CDR2 QGS. CDR3 bases: TGTGCTCTTGGGGAACGCGGGCTATCGGGAGCCACTAGGAGGGATTACACCGATAAACTCATCTTT. The encoded protein is CALGERGLSGATRRDYTDKLIF.

In this sample, this clone turned up a few times. Other DNA sequences in this sample translate to the same CDR3. This chain joins TRDV1 and TRDJ1; TRDD3 might be the D (6 bases). The length of the CDR3 is 16 residues. Germline V gene data show CDR1 as TSWWSYY and CDR2 as QGS. V was clipped by 3 bases and J by 3 bases, with 17 bases between them. The CDR3 DNA is TGTGCTCTTGGGGAGCCGATTGGGGGCTCCTCCGATAAACTCATCTTT. Encoded protein: CALGEPIGGSSDKLIF.

This clone was seen only a few times. The chain recombines TRDV1 with TRDJ1, with D possibly being TRDD2 (6 bases). The V gene lost 0 bases and the J gene lost 4 bases, with 15 bases spanning the gap. This CDR3 contains 16 residues. Germline V gene sequence: CDR1 TSWWSYY, CDR2 QGS. The CDR3 DNA reads TGTGCTCTTGGGGAACTTCCTACCCCACTGAGCGATAAACTCATCTTT. It codes for CALGELPTPLSDKLIF.

This clone was observed a single time. The chain recombines TRDV1 with TRDJ1; 13 bases agree with TRDD3. The V and J ends lost 0 bases and 5 bases, in that order; junction bases with no gene match: 6. The CDR3 is 17 residues long. Germline lookup yields CDR1 TSWWSYY and CDR2 QGS. CDR3 in amino acids: CALGELHTGGYEDKLIF. CDR3 bases: TGTGCTCTTGGGGAACTGCATACTGGGGGATACGAGGATAAACTCATCTTT.

A note on this clone: The identical CDR3 is also encoded by other nucleotide sequences in the sample. This chain connects TRDV1 to TRDJ1, with D perhaps TRDD3 (5 bases). The CDR3 covers 19 residues. Deletions cut 2 bases from V and 3 bases from J, with 25 bases between. Germline V gene lookup returns CDR1 TSWWSYY and CDR2 QGS. The DNA for the CDR3 is TGTGCTCTTGGGGAAGTCCGAGCCCCCGTACCCGGGGAACCCGATAAACTCATCTTT. This gives the protein CALGEVRAPVPGEPDKLIF.

This clone showed up just a few times. The gene calls are TRDV1 and TRDJ1; D not certain. Germline CDR1 reads TSWWSYY; CDR2 reads QGS. V gave up 1 base and J gave up 0 bases, with 18 bases separating them. The CDR3 runs 18 residues. CDR3 amino acids: CALGERSPSPGYTDKLIF. DNA for the CDR3: TGTGCTCTTGGGGAACGTAGTCCCTCACCGGGGTACACCGATAAACTCATCTTT.

This chain joins TRDV1 and TRDJ1; 11 positions agree with TRDD3. CDR1 is TSWWSYY, CDR2 QGS, per germline. This CDR3 is 15 amino acids long. The CDR3 sequence is CAIQVGDTGTDKLIF. Written as DNA, the CDR3 is TGTGCCATCCAGGTGGGGGATACGGGCACCGATAAACTCATCTTT.

This clone was counted a few times. The chain uses TRDV2 and TRDJ1; 7 bases line up with TRDD3. V trimming: 0 bases; J trimming: 3 bases; junction bases outside the gene matches: 12. Germline V gives CDR1 GEAIGNYY, CDR2 EKD. The CDR3 length is 17 residues. CDR3: CACDTGIGGKGADKLIF. In DNA form, the CDR3 reads TGTGCCTGTGACACCGGTATTGGGGGAAAGGGGGCCGATAAACTCATCTTT.

This clone was observed a handful of times. The chain has TRDV1 and TRDJ1, with 8 bases matching TRDD3. The CDR3 extends over 23 amino acids. Germline V gene data show CDR1 as TSWWSYY and CDR2 as QGS. The V gene end was trimmed by 5 bases and the J gene end by 1 base; junction bases not matched to a gene: 30. CDR3 sequence: CALGNFPPTPLYWGYGTTDKLIF. As DNA, the CDR3 is TGTGCTCTTGGGAACTTCCCCCCCACTCCCTTGTACTGGGGGTATGGTACCACCGATAAACTCATCTTT.

The V and J genes are TRDV1 and TRDJ1; D might be TRDD2 (8 bases). Germline CDR1 and CDR2: TSWWSYY and QGS. Trimming cost V 0 bases and J 0 bases, with 35 bases left between them. The length of the CDR3 is 24 residues. Written as DNA, the CDR3 is TGTGCTCTTGGGGAACTCGGGGACTTCCTACGTGTGTCTGGGGGCCTGTTGTACACCGATAAACTCATCTTT. Translated, it gives CALGELGDFLRVSGGLLYTDKLIF.

This clone has only a few counts. V and J are TRDV1 and TRDJ1, with D possibly being TRDD3 (5 bases). The V gene lost 0 bases and the J gene lost 0 bases, with 20 bases spanning the gap. This CDR3 contains 19 residues. The germline V gene encodes CDR1 TSWWSYY and CDR2 QGS. CDR3 loop: CALGELPHSGVSYTDKLIF. CDR3 nucleotide sequence: TGTGCTCTTGGGGAACTCCCTCATTCGGGGGTTTCGTACACCGATAAACTCATCTTT.

The chain couples TRDV1 to TRDJ1; 12 bases line up with TRDD3. V lost 4 bases and J lost 1; bases outside the gene matches: 25. CDR3 size: 23 residues. Germline loops: CDR1 TSWWSYY, CDR2 QGS. The CDR3 is CALGAPGLQTSTGGYSSTDKLIF. The DNA for the CDR3 is TGTGCTCTTGGGGCCCCGGGACTCCAAACGAGTACTGGGGGATACAGTAGCACCGATAAACTCATCTTT.

The genes are TRDV1 and TRDJ1, with D hard to call. The CDR3 is 27 residues long. Germline V gene data show CDR1 as TSWWSYY and CDR2 as QGS. The V and J ends lost 2 bases and 0 bases respectively, with 46 bases between them. In DNA form, the CDR3 reads TGTGCTCTTGGGGAAAGTCTCCCTATTATCGGGCCTGCACCCCCGGAGAGGTGGGAACAGTACACCGATAAACTCATCTTT. Residues: CALGESLPIIGPAPPERWEQYTDKLIF.

This clone was detected a few times. The chain employs TRDV1 and TRDJ1; D remains ambiguous. The CDR3 runs to 15 residues. Germline lookup yields CDR1 TSWWSYY and CDR2 QGS. Trimming cost V 4 bases and J 4 bases, with 16 bases left between them. The CDR3 here is CALGVILSRGDKLIF. Written as DNA, the CDR3 is TGTGCTCTTGGGGTAATCCTCTCCCGGGGCGATAAACTCATCTTT.

The rearrangement links TRDV1 to TRDJ1; D possibly corresponds to TRDD3 (6 bases). This CDR3 has 19 residues. The germline V gene has CDR1 TSWWSYY and CDR2 QGS. With 0 bases removed from V and 1 base from J, the gap between germline ends came to 21 bases. DNA for the CDR3: TGTGCTCTTGGGGAACTCAAGTTCGGGGGAACCCCCTCCACCGATAAACTCATCTTT. This sequence encodes CALGELKFGGTPSTDKLIF.

The chain is built from TRDV2 and TRDJ1, with no clear D. Germline V gene data show CDR1 as GEAIGNYY and CDR2 as EKD. V lost 9 bases and J 3 bases, leaving 22 bases between the germline ends. The CDR3 runs to 15 residues. The CDR3, as DNA: TGTGCCACCCGAAAGGCGTTTGAGGTTGCCGATAAACTCATCTTT. Translation gives CATRKAFEVADKLIF.

This chain connects TRDV1 to TRDJ1, with 9 bases identical to TRDD3. Germline V gene lookup returns CDR1 TSWWSYY and CDR2 QGS. This CDR3 has 20 residues. After removal of 3 bases from V and 0 bases from J, the junction contained 17 bases not matched to a gene. CDR3: CALGDKPYLGDPDYTDKLIF. Written as DNA, the CDR3 is TGTGCTCTTGGGGACAAACCCTACCTGGGGGATCCTGACTACACCGATAAACTCATCTTT.

A word on this clone: A much larger clone differs by one base, so this may be a read error. The genes are TRDV2 and TRDJ1, with 9 bases lining up with TRDD3. This CDR3 comprises 17 residues. The germline CDR1 and CDR2 sequences are GEAIGNYY and EKD. CDR3 region: CACATLEGDTDTDKLIF. DNA for the CDR3: TGTGCCTGTGCCACCCTGGAGGGGGATACAGACACCGATAAACTCATCTTT.

The chain joins TRDV1 to TRDJ1; TRDD3 matches 7 bases. The CDR3 sequence is 17 residues long. Germline V gene lookup returns CDR1 TSWWSYY and CDR2 QGS. J lost 1 base, V lost 1 base, and 9 bases had no gene match. This CDR3 reads CALGEPPYWGSTDKLIF. The DNA of the CDR3 is TGTGCTCTTGGGGAACCTCCGTACTGGGGATCCACCGATAAACTCATCTTT.

As to this clone: Just one base apart from a much larger clone, this may be a read error. Other DNA sequences in this specimen translate into the identical CDR3. The chain is built from TRDV2 and TRDJ1; TRDD3 is a possible D gene (5 bases). The CDR3 covers 16 residues. The germline V gene has CDR1 GEAIGNYY and CDR2 EKD. CDR3 loop: CACDTEGRGETDKLIF. For the CDR3, the DNA is TGTGCCTGTGACACCGAAGGACGGGGAGAGACCGATAAACTGATCTTT.

The genes are TRDV2 and TRDJ1, with a tentative D call TRDD3 (6 bases). Germline CDR1 GEAIGNYY, CDR2 EKD. V was pared by 0 bases and J by 7 bases, with 14 bases between. The CDR3 length is 14 residues. The CDR3 loop reads CACDTLDTRGKLIF. DNA of the CDR3: TGTGCCTGTGACACCTTAGATACGCGCGGTAAACTCATCTTT.

This clone was detected only once. This chain joins TRDV1 and TRDJ1, with 11 bases aligning to TRDD3. The CDR3 is made up of 19 amino acids. Looked up from germline, CDR1 is TSWWSYY and CDR2 is QGS. J gave up 3 bases and V 4 bases, and 16 bases lay outside the gene matches. CDR3 in DNA: TGTGCTCTTGGGGGAAACACTTCCAGCTGGGGGATACAACCCGATAAACTCATCTTT. Translation gives CALGGNTSSWGIQPDKLIF.

V and J are TRDV1 and TRDJ1; 8 bases map to TRDD2. Trimming removed 3 bases from V and 0 bases from J; junction bases left unmatched: 24. This CDR3 comprises 22 residues. Germline CDR1 reads TSWWSYY; CDR2 reads QGS. The CDR3 sequence: CALGDRRWGFLQNGEHTDKLIF. CDR3 DNA: TGTGCTCTTGGGGACAGAAGGTGGGGCTTCCTACAGAACGGGGAGCACACCGATAAACTCATCTTT.

The rearrangement joins TRDV1 to TRDJ1; a possible D gene is TRDD3 (6 bases). This CDR3 has 19 amino acids. V gave up 0 bases and J gave up 0 bases, with 20 bases separating them. Germline V gene data show CDR1 as TSWWSYY and CDR2 as QGS. CDR3 sequence reads: CALGELAGPGIRYTDKLIF. DNA of the CDR3: TGTGCTCTTGGGGAACTAGCTGGACCGGGGATTCGGTACACCGATAAACTCATCTTT.

This clone has just a few counts. The V call is TRDV3, the J call TRDJ1; D possibly corresponds to TRDD3 (6 bases). Germline V gene lookup returns CDR1 TVYSNPD and CDR2 GDNSRS (reference sequence). Trimming took 5 bases from V and 5 from J, leaving 24 bases between them. The CDR3 has 15 amino acids. CDR3 residues: CAQGAIRALGDKLIF. Written as DNA, the CDR3 is TGTGCCCAAGGCGCGATACGCGCTTTAGGAGATAAACTCATCTTT.

The chain combines TRDV1 with TRDJ1, with 10 bases fitting TRDD3. V was clipped by 5 bases and J by 5 bases; unmatched bases: 20. The CDR3 has 19 residues. Germline V gene data show CDR1 as TSWWSYY and CDR2 as QGS. This CDR3 reads CALGNNASYRGIRKDKLIF. The CDR3, as DNA: TGTGCTCTTGGGAACAATGCTTCCTACAGGGGGATACGCAAGGATAAACTCATCTTT.

This clone was detected only a few times. This chain uses TRDV1 with TRDJ1; the match to TRDD3 covers 8 bases. Looked up from germline, CDR1 is TSWWSYY and CDR2 is QGS. This CDR3 spans 18 amino acids. The trim removed 0 bases at V and 6 bases at J, leaving 15 bases unmatched. Written as DNA, the CDR3 is TGTGCTCTTGGGGAACTTGGTCTTCTCTACGGGGGATATCATAAACTCATCTTT. Encoded protein: CALGELGLLYGGYHKLIF.